These T cell receptor beta chains were read from a single sample in a study of identical twins. TCRdb used MiXCR to reprocess the 5' RACE reads, holding one entry per CDR3 protein. The sample has approximately 690,000 distinct CDR3 sequences, 5.5% to 6.5% seen once. The sequenced sample was naive T cells sorted from blood. These receptor sequences come from a man between 18 and 35 years old in good health. Each CDR3 is given with its conserved first and last residue. D genes are given only for firm matches. A row's size may be missing; if present it is once, few, many or a size class.

abundance: many
d_gene: NA
v_gene: TRBV6-5
j_gene: TRBJ2-7
CDR3nt: TGTGCCAGCAGTTACGGCTCCTACGGCGAGCAGTACTTC
CDR3aa: CASSYGSYGEQYF

abundance: many
d_gene: TRBD2
v_gene: TRBV24-1
j_gene: TRBJ2-1
CDR3nt: TGTGCCACCAGTGATCCGGGACTAGGGGTGAAGGAGCAGTTCTTC
CDR3aa: CATSDPGLGVKEQFF

abundance: few
d_gene: NA
v_gene: TRBV15
j_gene: TRBJ1-1
CDR3nt: TGTGCCACCAGCAGGTATGGGGGATCGAACACTGAAGCTTTCTTT
CDR3aa: CATSRYGGSNTEAFF

abundance: few
d_gene: TRBD1
v_gene: TRBV12-3/TRBV12-4
j_gene: TRBJ2-3
CDR3nt: TGTGCCAGCAGTTTAATAATAGGGACAGGGTATCAAGATACGCAGTATTTT
CDR3aa: CASSLIIGTGYQDTQYF

abundance: few
d_gene: TRBD1
v_gene: TRBV18
j_gene: TRBJ2-3
CDR3nt: TGTGCCAGCTCACCTGGGGACAGTACGCAGTATTTT
CDR3aa: CASSPGDSTQYF

abundance: NA
d_gene: TRBD1
v_gene: TRBV7-9
j_gene: TRBJ2-1
CDR3nt: TGTGCCAGCAGCAGTTTAGGACAGGGGTACAATGAGCAGTTCTTC
CDR3aa: CASSSLGQGYNEQFF

abundance: NA
d_gene: NA
v_gene: TRBV11-1
j_gene: TRBJ2-6
CDR3nt: TGTGCCAGCAGCTTAGTTAGGGGCGAGAGCTCTGGGGCCAACGTCCTGACTTTC
CDR3aa: CASSLVRGESSGANVLTF

abundance: NA
d_gene: TRBD2
v_gene: TRBV11-2
j_gene: TRBJ2-4
CDR3nt: TGTGCCAGCAGCTTAGTATCTTCTAGCGGGAGACTTCGAAACATTCAGTACTTC
CDR3aa: CASSLVSSSGRLRNIQYF

abundance: few
d_gene: NA
v_gene: TRBV4-1
j_gene: TRBJ2-1
CDR3nt: TGCGCCAGCAGCCAAGATAGGAGTAATGAGCAGTTCTTC
CDR3aa: CASSQDRSNEQFF

abundance: NA
d_gene: NA
v_gene: TRBV6-1
j_gene: TRBJ2-5
CDR3nt: TGTGCCAGCAGTCAACTTGGGGGGAATGGAGGGCAAGAGACCCAGTACTTC
CDR3aa: CASSQLGGNGGQETQYF

abundance: many
d_gene: NA
v_gene: TRBV2
j_gene: TRBJ2-2
CDR3nt: TGTGCCAGCAGGGGTGCCCGGAACACCGGGGAGCTGTTTTTT
CDR3aa: CASRGARNTGELFF

abundance: few
d_gene: NA
v_gene: TRBV4-1
j_gene: TRBJ1-1
CDR3nt: TGCGCCAGCAGCGAACAGACGAATACTGAAGCTTTCTTT
CDR3aa: CASSEQTNTEAFF

abundance: many
d_gene: TRBD1
v_gene: TRBV7-3
j_gene: TRBJ2-2
CDR3nt: TGTGCCAGCAGCCCAGGGACAGGGGGCGGGGAGCTGTTTTTT
CDR3aa: CASSPGTGGGELFF

abundance: NA
d_gene: NA
v_gene: TRBV6-5
j_gene: TRBJ2-7
CDR3nt: TGTGCCAGCAGTTCCAGGACACTAGAGTACGAGCAGTACTTC
CDR3aa: CASSSRTLEYEQYF

abundance: few
d_gene: NA
v_gene: TRBV4-2
j_gene: TRBJ2-7
CDR3nt: TGTGCCAGCGGTTGGGACCTAAGGAGCTCCTACGAGCAGTACTTC
CDR3aa: CASGWDLRSSYEQYF

abundance: NA
d_gene: TRBD1
v_gene: TRBV5-1
j_gene: TRBJ2-2
CDR3nt: TGCGCCAGCAGACGGGACAGGGGCACCGGGGAGCTGTTTTTT
CDR3aa: CASRRDRGTGELFF

abundance: many
d_gene: NA
v_gene: TRBV10-3
j_gene: TRBJ1-1
CDR3nt: TGTGCCATCGGCAGGGAGTTGGAGACTGAAGCTTTCTTT
CDR3aa: CAIGRELETEAFF

abundance: many
d_gene: TRBD1
v_gene: TRBV29-1
j_gene: TRBJ2-1
CDR3nt: TGCAGCGCCCGAACGGGGACAGCCTCGGGTGAGCAGTTCTTC
CDR3aa: CSARTGTASGEQFF